The 13 T cell receptor beta chains listed next were all sequenced from one sample in a study of blood T cell repertoires in COVID-19. The data were produced by immunoSEQ multiplex PCR, yet TCRdb's version contains in-frame clones alone and is incomplete. The sample consists of roughly 110,000 clones, about four fifths of them appearing once. Sequencing input: peripheral blood. These receptors all stem from a woman between 55 and 75 years old with acute or convalescent COVID-19.

V is TRBV15 and J is TRBJ1-5; D possibly corresponds to TRBD1 (5 bases). The germline V gene encodes CDR1 LNHNV and CDR2 YYDKDF (reference sequence). Trimming cost V 0 bases and J 5 bases, with 20 bases left between them. This CDR3 is built from 18 residues. The CDR3, as DNA: TGTGCCACCAGCAGAGATCCTGGGGCGCCTAGAACCGATCAGCCCCAGCATTTT. Translating it yields CATSRDPGAPRTDQPQHF.

The chain recombines TRBV27 with TRBJ1-2; 10 bases agree with TRBD1. With 5 bases clipped from V and 8 bases from J, the junction kept 11 bases outside the gene matches. The CDR3 loop spans 15 amino acids. Germline lookup yields CDR1 MNHEY and CDR2 SMNVEV (reference sequence). The CDR3 DNA reads as TGTGCCAGCAGTCAAAGACCGGGACAGGGGCGCGGCTACACCTTC. It codes for CASSQRPGQGRGYTF.

This clone occurred a few times. V gene TRBV2 combines with J gene TRBJ2-2; 7 bases are shared with TRBD2. CDR3 length: 13 amino acids. V dropped 7 bases and J dropped 7; count of bases not matched to a gene: 6. Germline values: CDR1 SNHLY, CDR2 FYNNEI. CDR3 coding DNA: TGTGCCAGCAACTCGGGAGGAATCGGGGAGCTGTTTTTT. Its translation is CASNSGGIGELFF.

This clone has only one observation. The chain is built from TRBV28 and TRBJ1-1; D might be TRBD1 (5 bases). V gave up 9 bases and J gave up 5 bases, with 19 bases separating them. CDR1 is MDHEN, CDR2 SYDVKM, per germline. The length of the CDR3 is 14 residues. CDR3 in amino acids: CASSDPGELTEAFF. The CDR3 bases are TGTGCCAGTTCGGACCCGGGGGAGTTGACTGAAGCTTTCTTT.

V gene TRBV5-5 combines with J gene TRBJ1-2, with a weak D call TRBD1 (6 bases). This CDR3 has 15 residues. The germline V gene has CDR1 SGHKS and CDR2 YYEKEE (reference sequence). The V gene lost 0 bases and the J gene lost 4 bases, with 13 bases spanning the gap. The DNA of the CDR3 is TGTGCCAGCAGCTTGGACGGGGGGCCGAGCTATGGCTACACCTTC. Encoded protein: CASSLDGGPSYGYTF.

The gene calls are TRBV7-2 and TRBJ2-7; no definite D call. Deletions cut 3 bases from V and 1 base from J, with 16 bases between. CDR1 is SGHTA and CDR2 is FQGNSA in the germline V gene. This CDR3 has 16 amino acids. CDR3: CASSFLSLQFSYEQYF. In nucleotides, the CDR3 is TGTGCCAGCAGCTTCCTCTCCCTACAGTTTTCCTACGAGCAGTACTTC.

The chain joins TRBV7-9 to TRBJ2-3; 8 nucleotides agree with TRBD2. The V gene end was trimmed by 6 bases and the J gene end by 3 bases; junction bases not matched to a gene: 17. The CDR3 has 18 amino acids. Germline V lookup: CDR1 SEHNR, CDR2 FQNEAQ (reference sequence). CDR3 nucleotide sequence: TGTGCCAGCAGTAGACTCCCTTCCGGCGGGGGGAATACAGATACGCAGTATTTT. Translated, it gives CASSRLPSGGGNTDTQYF.

This rearrangement joins TRBV7-2 to TRBJ1-1; D may be TRBD1 (6 bases). Trimming removed 1 base from V and 1 base from J, with 10 bases in between. The length of the CDR3 is 15 residues. CDR1 and CDR2 from the germline V gene are SGHTA and FQGNSA. The CDR3 here is CASSLGLRGNTEAFF. For the CDR3, the DNA is TGTGCCAGCAGCTTAGGTCTCAGGGGGAACACTGAAGCTTTCTTT. The variable domain in full, with the rest retrieved from reference TRBV7-2 and TRBJ1-1, is GAGVSQSPSNKVTEKGKDVELRCDPISGHTALYWYRQSLGQGLEFLIYFQGNSAPDKSGLPSDRFSAERTGGSVSTLTIQRTQQEDSAVYLCASSLGLRGNTEAFFGQGTRLTVV.

The gene calls are TRBV5-4 and TRBJ2-3, with D possibly TRBD1 on 6 matching bases. Trimming removed 1 base at V and 1 base at J, with 10 bases between. Germline values: CDR1 SGHNT, CDR2 YYREEE (reference sequence). The CDR3 runs 15 residues. In nucleotides, the CDR3 is TGTGCCAGCAGCTTGCCAGGGGTTCGCACAGATACGCAGTATTTT. The encoded protein is CASSLPGVRTDTQYF.

This clone has a single count. In nucleotides, the CDR3 is TGTGCCAGCAGCGGTACTAGCGGCCCCTACAATGAGCAGTTCTTC. This gives the protein CASSGTSGPYNEQFF. J is TRBJ2-1 and V is TRBV7-6; 8 bases line up with TRBD2. CDR3 length: 15 amino acids. CDR1 and CDR2 from the germline V gene are SGHVS and FNYEAQ. V lost 5 bases and J lost 2; bases outside the gene matches: 5.

The rearrangement joins TRBV24-1 to TRBJ2-1; 9 bases align to TRBD2. The CDR3 is 14 residues long. With 6 bases clipped from V and 7 bases from J, the junction kept 6 bases outside the gene matches. Germline V lookup: CDR1 KGHDR, CDR2 SFDVKD. This CDR3 is CATSSSGGQNEQFF. DNA of the CDR3: TGTGCCACCAGTTCCAGCGGGGGGCAAAATGAGCAGTTCTTC.

The genes are TRBV5-1 and TRBJ1-1; 9 bases match TRBD1. Germline V CDR1 and CDR2: SGHRS, YFSETQ. The CDR3 loop spans 13 amino acids. The junction had 2 bases not matched to a gene; V was cut back by 7 bases and J by 1 base. CDR3 sequence: CASGQGPNTEAFF. CDR3 nucleotides: TGCGCCAGCGGACAGGGGCCGAACACTGAAGCTTTCTTT.

The count of this clone is one. The V call is TRBV9, the J call TRBJ2-1, with a possible D match to TRBD2 (6 bases). CDR3 size: 17 residues. Trimming pared 4 bases from V and 0 bases from J, leaving 17 bases between. CDR1 is SGDLS and CDR2 is YYNGEE in the germline V gene. The chain's CDR3 is CASSPSIAVSSYNEQFF. CDR3 coding DNA: TGTGCCAGCAGCCCCTCAATAGCGGTGAGCTCCTACAATGAGCAGTTCTTC.